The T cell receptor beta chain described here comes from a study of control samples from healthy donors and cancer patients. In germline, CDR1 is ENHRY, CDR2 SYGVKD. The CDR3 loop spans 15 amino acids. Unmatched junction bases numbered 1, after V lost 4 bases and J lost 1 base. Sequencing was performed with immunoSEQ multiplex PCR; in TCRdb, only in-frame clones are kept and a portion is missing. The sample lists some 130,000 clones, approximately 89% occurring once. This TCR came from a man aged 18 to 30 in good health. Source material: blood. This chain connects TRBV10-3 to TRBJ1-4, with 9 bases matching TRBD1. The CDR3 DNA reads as TGTGCCATCAGTGGGGACAGGGTAACTAATGAAAAACTGTTTTTT. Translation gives CAISGDRVTNEKLFF.